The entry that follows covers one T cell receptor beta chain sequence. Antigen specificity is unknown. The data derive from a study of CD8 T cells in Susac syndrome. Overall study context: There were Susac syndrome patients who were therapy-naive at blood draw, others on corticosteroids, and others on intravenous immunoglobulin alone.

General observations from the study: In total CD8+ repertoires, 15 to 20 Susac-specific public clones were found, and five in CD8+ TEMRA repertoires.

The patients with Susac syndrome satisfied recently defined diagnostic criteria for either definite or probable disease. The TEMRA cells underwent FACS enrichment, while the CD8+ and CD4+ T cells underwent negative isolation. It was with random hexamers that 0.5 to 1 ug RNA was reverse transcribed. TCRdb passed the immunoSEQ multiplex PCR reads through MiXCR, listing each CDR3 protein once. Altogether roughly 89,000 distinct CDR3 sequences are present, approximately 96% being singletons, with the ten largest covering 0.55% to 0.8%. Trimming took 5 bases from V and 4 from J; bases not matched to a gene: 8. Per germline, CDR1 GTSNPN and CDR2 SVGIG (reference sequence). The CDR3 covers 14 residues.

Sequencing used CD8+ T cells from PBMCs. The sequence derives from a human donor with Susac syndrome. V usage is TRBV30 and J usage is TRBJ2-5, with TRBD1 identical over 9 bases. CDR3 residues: CAWVGTGRRETQYF. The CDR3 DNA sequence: TGTGCCTGGGTAGGGACAGGGAGGCGAGAGACCCAGTACTTC.